This T cell receptor (beta chain) was obtained from a study of blood T cell repertoires in COVID-19. Study as a whole: The United States, Italy and Spain supplied acute and convalescent COVID-19 samples. From T cells, B-cell-depleted T cells, or PBMCs came the material, which was cDNA or gDNA.

Study processing details: Using reference gene primer amplification, nucleated cell counts were estimated. The repertoire was sequenced with immunoSEQ multiplex PCR; TCRdb's copy has only in-frame clones and lacks some. That table is the source of V, J and clone size, and D and trimming were worked out from the DNA. The table shows around 75,000 clones, with about 88% occurring only once. Per the germline V gene, CDR1 is PRHDT and CDR2 is FYEKMQ (reference sequence). The trim removed 0 bases at V and 0 bases at J, leaving 2 bases unmatched. This CDR3 spans 17 amino acids. The TCR comes from a human donor in a cohort sampled during active COVID-19. This chain connects TRBV13 to TRBJ2-6, with 7 bases fitting TRBD2. The sequencing input was peripheral blood. The chain's CDR3 is CASSLGGGFSGANVLTF. DNA of the CDR3: TGTGCCAGCAGCTTAGGCGGGGGGTTCTCTGGGGCCAACGTCCTGACTTTC.